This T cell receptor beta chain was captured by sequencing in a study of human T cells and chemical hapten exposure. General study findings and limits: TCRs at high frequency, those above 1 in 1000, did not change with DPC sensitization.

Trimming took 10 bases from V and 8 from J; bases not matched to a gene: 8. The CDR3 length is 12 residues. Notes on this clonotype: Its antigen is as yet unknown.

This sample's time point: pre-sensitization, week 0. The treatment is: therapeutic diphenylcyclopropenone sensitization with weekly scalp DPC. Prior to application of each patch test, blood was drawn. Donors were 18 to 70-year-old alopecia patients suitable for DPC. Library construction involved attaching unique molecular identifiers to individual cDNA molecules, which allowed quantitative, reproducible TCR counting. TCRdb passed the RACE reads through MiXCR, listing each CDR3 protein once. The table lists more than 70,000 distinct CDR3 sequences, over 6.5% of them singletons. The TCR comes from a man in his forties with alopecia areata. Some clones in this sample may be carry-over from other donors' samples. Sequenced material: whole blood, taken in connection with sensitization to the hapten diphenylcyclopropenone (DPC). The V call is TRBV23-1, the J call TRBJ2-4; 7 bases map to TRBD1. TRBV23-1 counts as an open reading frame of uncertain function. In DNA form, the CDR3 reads TGCGCCAAAGACAGGGTGGGCTACATTCAGTACTTC. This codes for CAKDRVGYIQYF.